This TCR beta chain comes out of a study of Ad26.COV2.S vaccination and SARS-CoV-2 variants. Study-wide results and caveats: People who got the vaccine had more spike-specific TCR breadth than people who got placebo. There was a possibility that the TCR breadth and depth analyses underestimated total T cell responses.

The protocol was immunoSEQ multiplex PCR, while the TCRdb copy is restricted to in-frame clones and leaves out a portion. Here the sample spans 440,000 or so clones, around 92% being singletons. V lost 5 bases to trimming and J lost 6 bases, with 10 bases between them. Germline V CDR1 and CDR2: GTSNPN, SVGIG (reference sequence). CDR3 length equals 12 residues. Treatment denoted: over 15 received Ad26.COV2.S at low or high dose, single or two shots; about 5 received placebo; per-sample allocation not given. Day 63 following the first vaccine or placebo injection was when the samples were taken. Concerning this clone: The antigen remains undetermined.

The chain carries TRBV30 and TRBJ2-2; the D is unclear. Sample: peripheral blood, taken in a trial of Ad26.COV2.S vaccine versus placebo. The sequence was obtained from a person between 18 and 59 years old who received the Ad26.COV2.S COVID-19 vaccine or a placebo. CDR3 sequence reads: CAWRQEAGELFF. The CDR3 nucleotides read TGTGCCTGGCGCCAAGAGGCCGGGGAGCTGTTTTTT.